This TCR beta chain appears in the sequencing data of a study of blood T cell repertoires in COVID-19 (dated by TCRdb to 2018 to 2020). With respect to the entire study: The collaborator samples originated in the United States, Italy and Spain and spanned the acute and convalescent phases of COVID-19. The material from the prospective study consisted of cDNA or gDNA derived from T cells, B-cell-depleted T cells, or PBMCs. The dataset comprised deeply sampled blood TCRbeta repertoires from subjects exposed to, actively infected with, or recovered from COVID-19. A freely available public database, intended as a resource for researchers studying the immune response to SARS-CoV-2, is where the repertoires were released. The samples were drawn from the first 160 participants of the ongoing ImmuneRACE study and from roughly 1,300 subjects provided by 6 global collaborators. The sample metadata nearly always contained a de-identified subject ID, COVID-19 status, age in years and sex. Where available, HLA class I and class II types were taken from metadata supplied by the sample provider and were not determined by assay-based typing. Beyond this particular receptor, the publication reports: Clinical and demographic metadata were provided uncurated, with the amount varying by source and participant.

TCRbeta CDR3 regions were amplified from genomic DNA by means of the immunoSEQ Assay, a bias-controlled multiplex PCR. Per the source publication's procedure: The number of nucleated cells in each sample was estimated by amplification of reference gene primers within the assay. To quantify the absolute abundance of each unique TCRbeta CDR3 rearrangement, sequence reads were collapsed and filtered. For each sample, productive Simpson clonality was calculated by taking the square root of Simpson's diversity index across productive rearrangements. This immuneACCESS table, as held by TCRdb, lists in-frame sequences with V and J called but not all clones. Of the missing ones, under half trace to an unresolved V gene in checked studies; the others have no known cause. V, J and clone size reflect that table, while D and trimming were determined from the DNA. Here the sample has about 440,000 clones; 85% to 90% occur a single time. The ten largest clones add up to about 4.5% of the sample.

This clone showed up just once. Its recognized antigen is unknown. One base away there is no much larger clone; base qualities are not given. Trimming accounts for 6 bases at V and 4 bases at J, while the number of junction bases matched to no gene is 10. The CDR3 contains 16 residues, cysteine and phenylalanine counted. Kept here is only the CDR3 DNA, which spans 48 bases and is read in frame from base 1. The germline V gene yields SNHLY for CDR1 and FYNNEI for CDR2. Each collaborating institution followed its own protocols to collect whole blood in K2EDTA tubes. For TCRbeta analysis, collaborators shipped samples as frozen whole blood, isolated PBMCs, or DNA extracted from either of those sample types.

Sequencing was carried out using peripheral blood. The receptor chain draws on TRBV2 and TRBJ2-3, and TRBD1 aligns with 10 junction nucleotides. The source is a woman aged 30 to 39 with acute or convalescent COVID-19. The CDR3 loop reads CASRGPGQGSPDTQYF. The DNA sequence is given as TGTGCCAGCAGGGGACCGGGACAGGGGAGTCCAGATACGCAGTATTTT.